A single sample gave rise to the 10 T cell receptor beta chains below, sequenced in a study of cytomegalovirus exposure and HLA in healthy donors. PCR used 60 Vbeta primers and 13 Jbeta primers. Assay: immunoSEQ multiplex PCR; the TCRdb copy retains only in-frame clones and omits some. Here the sample spans about 78,000 clones, more than 65% being singletons. Sequencing was carried out using PBMCs. The source of these receptors is a woman aged 40 to 50 in good health and CMV-seropositive.

V usage is TRBV19 and J usage is TRBJ1-1, with 9 nucleotides matching TRBD1. This CDR3 region has 14 residues. Losses at the gene ends were 4 bases for V and 5 bases for J; bases not matched to a gene: 5. The germline gives CDR1 LNHDA, CDR2 SQIVND (reference sequence). This chain's CDR3 is CASSTGQGWTEAFF. CDR3 DNA: TGTGCCAGTAGTACGGGACAGGGATGGACTGAAGCTTTCTTT.

The chain couples TRBV6-5 to TRBJ2-2; D remains ambiguous. There are 14 residues in the CDR3. V lost 2 bases and J lost 0, with 4 bases in between. Germline V CDR1 and CDR2: MNHEY, SVGAGI. CDR3 residues: CASSYLANTGELFF. As DNA, the CDR3 is TGTGCCAGCAGTTACCTCGCGAACACCGGGGAGCTGTTTTTT.

The J gene is TRBJ2-7, the V gene TRBV30, with 8 bases lining up with TRBD1. Germline values: CDR1 GTSNPN, CDR2 SVGIG (reference sequence). CDR3 size: 15 residues. J gave up 5 bases and V 1 base, and 10 bases lay outside the gene matches. The CDR3 DNA reads TGTGCCTGGAGTGCGACACTTGGACAGGGCCACGAGCAGTACTTC. Its translation: CAWSATLGQGHEQYF.

As regards this clone: Other nucleotide sequences from this sample produce the same CDR3. The gene calls are TRBV28 and TRBJ1-5; TRBD1 aligns across 9 bases. After removal of 8 bases from V and 2 bases from J, the junction contained 7 bases not matched to a gene. This CDR3 has 15 residues. Looked up from germline, CDR1 is MDHEN and CDR2 is SYDVKM. CDR3 protein: CASRMGQGGNQPQHF. For the CDR3, the DNA is TGTGCCAGCCGTATGGGACAGGGTGGCAATCAGCCCCAGCATTTT.

The chain carries TRBV6-1 and TRBJ2-5, with 8 bases matching TRBD2. The CDR3 runs 14 residues. CDR1 is MNHNS and CDR2 is SASEGT in the germline V gene. V shed 5 bases, J shed 4 bases, and the junction held 6 bases outside the gene matches. The CDR3 is CASSTSGGGETQYF. CDR3 bases: TGTGCCAGCAGTACTAGCGGCGGTGGAGAGACCCAGTACTTC.

The V gene is TRBV19, the J gene TRBJ2-5, with 9 bases fitting TRBD2. The DNA end lines up better with TRBJ2-7; the J call may be wrong. The length of the CDR3 is 17 residues. CDR1 LNHDA and CDR2 SQIVND come from the germline V gene (reference sequence). The DNA for the CDR3 is TGTGCCAGTAGTATCCGTTCGAGACTAGCGGATACCTACGAGCAGTACTTC. Translation: CASSIRSRLADTYEQYF.

This clone appeared once. The J gene is TRBJ2-1, the V gene TRBV30, with 10 positions matching TRBD1. The V gene's germline CDR1 is GTSNPN and CDR2 SVGIG (reference sequence). The CDR3 covers 17 residues. V dropped 2 bases and J dropped 1; count of bases not matched to a gene: 8. CDR3 loop: CAWSNHWTGGSYNEQFF. CDR3 in DNA: TGTGCCTGGAGTAACCACTGGACAGGGGGTTCCTACAATGAGCAGTTCTTC. Full variable domain (remainder filled in from reference TRBV30 and TRBJ2-1): SQTIHQWPATLVQPVGSPLSLECTVEGTSNPNLYWYRQAAGRGLQLLFYSVGIGQISSEVPQNLSASRPQDRQFILSSKKLLLSDSGFYLCAWSNHWTGGSYNEQFFGPGTRLTVL.

The genes are TRBV2 and TRBJ2-5, with D uncertain. Germline values: CDR1 SNHLY, CDR2 FYNNEI. Trimming stripped 7 bases from V and 3 bases from J, with 12 bases between. The CDR3 consists of 13 residues. CDR3 sequence reads: CASMLFGEETQYF. CDR3 sequence (DNA): TGTGCCAGCATGCTGTTTGGAGAAGAGACCCAGTACTTC.

The chain links TRBV7-9 to TRBJ2-7; 11 bases agree with TRBD1. V shed 5 bases, J shed 3 bases, and the junction held 9 bases outside the gene matches. Germline values: CDR1 SEHNR, CDR2 FQNEAQ (reference sequence). CDR3 length: 16 residues. The CDR3 DNA reads TGTGCCAGCAGCCCAGCGACTGGGACAGGGGGCTACGAGCAGTACTTC. This encodes CASSPATGTGGYEQYF.

In the case of this clone: At one end the junction does not follow the germline gene, possibly because of a read error. This sequence joins TRBV4-1 and TRBJ1-2, with D perhaps matching TRBD1 (6 bases). Germline V gene data show CDR1 as MGHRA and CDR2 as YSYEKL. This CDR3 has 17 residues. The CDR3 sequence: CATSTDGFQQGPYGYPF. The CDR3 DNA follows: TGCGCCACCAGTACGGACGGATTCCAACAGGGACCCTATGGCTACCCCTTC.